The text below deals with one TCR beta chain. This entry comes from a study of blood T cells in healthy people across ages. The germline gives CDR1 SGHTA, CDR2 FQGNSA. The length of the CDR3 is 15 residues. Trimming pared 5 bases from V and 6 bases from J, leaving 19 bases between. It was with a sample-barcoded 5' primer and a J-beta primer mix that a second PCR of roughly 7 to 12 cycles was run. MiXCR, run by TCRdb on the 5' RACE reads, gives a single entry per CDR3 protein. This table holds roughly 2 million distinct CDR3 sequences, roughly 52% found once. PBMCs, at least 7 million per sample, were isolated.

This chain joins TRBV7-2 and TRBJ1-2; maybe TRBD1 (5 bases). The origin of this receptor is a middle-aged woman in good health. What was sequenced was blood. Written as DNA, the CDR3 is TGTGCCAGCAGCCCTTTAAAGGGGTTGGCGGATGGCTACACCTTC. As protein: CASSPLKGLADGYTF.